Following are 7 T cell receptor beta chains from one sample sequenced in a study of cytotoxic CD8 clonotypes in ibrutinib-treated CLL. TCRdb's table, derived via immunoSEQ multiplex PCR, lists solely in-frame clones and lacks some. Among about 140,000 clones listed, 70% to 90% were seen once. Sample: PBMCs, taken after 36 months of ibrutinib treatment. The source of these receptors is a human donor with chronic lymphocytic leukemia.

The gene calls are TRBV19 and TRBJ2-5, with D perhaps TRBD1 (7 bases). V lost 7 bases and J 9 bases, leaving 18 bases between the germline ends. Germline CDR1 LNHDA, CDR2 SQIVND (reference sequence). The CDR3 extends over 13 amino acids. DNA for the CDR3: TGTGCCAGTACGGGACAGCCTGGGGGGCCCCAGTACTTC. Residues: CASTGQPGGPQYF.

The CDR3 here is CASSYGDSGNTIYF. The CDR3 nucleotides read TGTGCCAGCAGTTACGGGGACTCTGGAAACACCATATATTTT. The chain couples TRBV6-6 to TRBJ1-3, with D uncertain. From germline, CDR1 is MNHNY and CDR2 SVGAGI (reference sequence). The length of the CDR3 is 14 residues. Between the trimmed V and J ends, which lost 2 bases and 0 bases, there was a span of 5 bases.

The rearrangement uses TRBV27 and TRBJ1-1; 10 bases fit TRBD1. The ends lost 3 bases at V and 4 bases at J; junction bases unmatched: 5. This CDR3 contains 15 residues. The germline V gene encodes CDR1 MNHEY and CDR2 SMNVEV (reference sequence). In DNA form, the CDR3 reads TGTGCCAGCAGTTTTGACAGGGGGCTGGGCACTGAAGCTTTCTTT. Its translation is CASSFDRGLGTEAFF.

The chain has TRBV29-1 and TRBJ1-4; D is unclear. V gave up 5 bases and J gave up 2 bases, with 3 bases separating them. This CDR3 region has 11 residues. Germline values: CDR1 SQVTM, CDR2 ANQGSEA. The CDR3 DNA sequence: TGCAGCGTTCGCACTAATGAAAAACTGTTTTTT. This sequence encodes CSVRTNEKLFF.

The chain combines TRBV10-1 with TRBJ1-3, with a tentative D call TRBD1 (6 bases). The CDR3 runs to 14 residues. CDR1 and CDR2 (germline): WNHNN, SYGVQD (reference sequence). The V gene lost 6 bases and the J gene lost 0 bases, with 9 bases spanning the gap. In nucleotides, the CDR3 is TGCGCCAGCAGGCCGGACAGCTCTGGAAACACCATATATTTT. Protein product: CASRPDSSGNTIYF.

The CDR3 nucleotides read TGTGCCTGGAGTGTAAGGGCTAGCGGAAGAGATACGCAGTATTTT. It translates to CAWSVRASGRDTQYF. This chain connects TRBV30 to TRBJ2-3; TRBD2 matches at 7 bases. Unmatched junction bases numbered 8, after V lost 0 bases and J lost 5 bases. CDR3 length: 15 amino acids. Germline V lookup: CDR1 GTSNPN, CDR2 SVGIG (reference sequence).

This clone was counted a few times. The junction departs from the called germline gene at one end, perhaps through a read error. The rearrangement uses TRBV2 and TRBJ1-1; 7 bases line up with TRBD1. Germline values: CDR1 SNHLY, CDR2 FYNNEI. CDR3 size: 15 residues. Written as DNA, the CDR3 is TGTGCCAGCAGGGAAGGACAGGTTGCGAACACTGAAGCTTTCTTT. Encoded protein: CASREGQVANTEAFF.